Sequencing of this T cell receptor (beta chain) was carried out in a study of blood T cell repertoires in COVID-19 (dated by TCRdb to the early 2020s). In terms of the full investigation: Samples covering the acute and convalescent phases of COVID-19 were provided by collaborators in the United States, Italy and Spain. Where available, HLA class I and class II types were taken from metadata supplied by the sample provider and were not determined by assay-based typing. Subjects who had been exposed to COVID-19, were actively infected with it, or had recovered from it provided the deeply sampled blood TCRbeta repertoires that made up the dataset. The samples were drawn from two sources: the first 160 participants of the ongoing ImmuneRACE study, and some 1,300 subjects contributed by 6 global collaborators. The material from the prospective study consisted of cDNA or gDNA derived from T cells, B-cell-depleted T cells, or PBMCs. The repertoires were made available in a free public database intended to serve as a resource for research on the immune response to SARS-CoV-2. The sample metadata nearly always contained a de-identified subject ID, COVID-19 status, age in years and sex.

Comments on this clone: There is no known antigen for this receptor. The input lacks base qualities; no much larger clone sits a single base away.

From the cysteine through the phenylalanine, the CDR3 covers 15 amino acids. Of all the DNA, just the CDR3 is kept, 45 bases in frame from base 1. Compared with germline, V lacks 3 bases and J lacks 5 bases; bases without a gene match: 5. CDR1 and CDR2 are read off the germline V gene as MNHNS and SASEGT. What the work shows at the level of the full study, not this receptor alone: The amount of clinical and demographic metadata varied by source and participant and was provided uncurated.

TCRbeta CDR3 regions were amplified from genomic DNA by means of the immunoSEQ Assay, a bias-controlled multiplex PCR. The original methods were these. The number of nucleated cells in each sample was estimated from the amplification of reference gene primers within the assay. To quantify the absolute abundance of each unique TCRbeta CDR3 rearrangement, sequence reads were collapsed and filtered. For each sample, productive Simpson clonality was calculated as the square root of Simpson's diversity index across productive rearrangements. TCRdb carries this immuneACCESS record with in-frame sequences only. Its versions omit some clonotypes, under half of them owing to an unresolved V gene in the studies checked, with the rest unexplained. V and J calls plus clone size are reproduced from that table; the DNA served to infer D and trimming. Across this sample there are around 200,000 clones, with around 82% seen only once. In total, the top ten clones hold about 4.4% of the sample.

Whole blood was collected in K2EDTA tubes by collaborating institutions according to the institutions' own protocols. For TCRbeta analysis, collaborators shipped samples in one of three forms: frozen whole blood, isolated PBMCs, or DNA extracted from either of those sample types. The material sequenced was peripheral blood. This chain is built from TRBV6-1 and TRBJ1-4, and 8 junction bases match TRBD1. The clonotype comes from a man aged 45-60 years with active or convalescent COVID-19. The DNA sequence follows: TGTGCCAGCAGTGACCGACAGGGGATGAATGAAAAACTGTTTTTT. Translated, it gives CASSDRQGMNEKLFF.